The clone carrying this T cell receptor (beta chain) was seen a few times. This entry is derived from a study of blood T cell repertoires in COVID-19. Study overall: The cDNA or gDNA used as material had been derived from T cells, B-cell-depleted T cells, or PBMCs.

This table comes from immunoSEQ multiplex PCR, and its TCRdb copy is limited to in-frame clones, with some not included. This table holds 150,000 to 180,000 clones, 75% to 90% found once. This clonotype was obtained from a woman aged 70-85 years with acute or convalescent COVID-19. Sequencing was done on a sample of peripheral blood.

CDR3 amino acids: CASSFGQGYEQYF. The CDR3 bases are TGTGCCAGCAGTTTTGGGCAGGGCTACGAGCAGTACTTC. The chain employs TRBV12-3 or TRBV12-4 and TRBJ2-7, with D perhaps matching TRBD1 (5 bases). The CDR3 consists of 13 residues. V lost 3 bases to trimming and J lost 3 bases, with 9 bases between them.